A single T cell receptor beta chain is shown here with its context. These data come from a study of T-cell memory formation after mild COVID-19. TCRdb reprocessed the 5' RACE reads via MiXCR and lists one record per CDR3 protein. The profile shows about 560,000 distinct CDR3 sequences, roughly 17% of them singletons. The sample comprised PBMCs or a T cell subset sorted from them (not recorded which). The sequence was obtained from an adult woman who had mild COVID-19 (a few samples of this study predate the infection). Cell type and time point are not known.

The chain's CDR3 is CASSYSGDRVLAEQYF. CDR3 DNA: TGTGCCAGCAGTTACTCGGGGGACAGGGTATTGGCCGAGCAGTACTTC. This chain links TRBV6-2 or TRBV6-3 with TRBJ2-7, with TRBD1 identical over 9 bases. CDR1 and CDR2 (germline): MNHEY, SVGEGT. This CDR3 has 16 amino acids. V shed 0 bases, J shed 6 bases, and the junction held 9 bases outside the gene matches.